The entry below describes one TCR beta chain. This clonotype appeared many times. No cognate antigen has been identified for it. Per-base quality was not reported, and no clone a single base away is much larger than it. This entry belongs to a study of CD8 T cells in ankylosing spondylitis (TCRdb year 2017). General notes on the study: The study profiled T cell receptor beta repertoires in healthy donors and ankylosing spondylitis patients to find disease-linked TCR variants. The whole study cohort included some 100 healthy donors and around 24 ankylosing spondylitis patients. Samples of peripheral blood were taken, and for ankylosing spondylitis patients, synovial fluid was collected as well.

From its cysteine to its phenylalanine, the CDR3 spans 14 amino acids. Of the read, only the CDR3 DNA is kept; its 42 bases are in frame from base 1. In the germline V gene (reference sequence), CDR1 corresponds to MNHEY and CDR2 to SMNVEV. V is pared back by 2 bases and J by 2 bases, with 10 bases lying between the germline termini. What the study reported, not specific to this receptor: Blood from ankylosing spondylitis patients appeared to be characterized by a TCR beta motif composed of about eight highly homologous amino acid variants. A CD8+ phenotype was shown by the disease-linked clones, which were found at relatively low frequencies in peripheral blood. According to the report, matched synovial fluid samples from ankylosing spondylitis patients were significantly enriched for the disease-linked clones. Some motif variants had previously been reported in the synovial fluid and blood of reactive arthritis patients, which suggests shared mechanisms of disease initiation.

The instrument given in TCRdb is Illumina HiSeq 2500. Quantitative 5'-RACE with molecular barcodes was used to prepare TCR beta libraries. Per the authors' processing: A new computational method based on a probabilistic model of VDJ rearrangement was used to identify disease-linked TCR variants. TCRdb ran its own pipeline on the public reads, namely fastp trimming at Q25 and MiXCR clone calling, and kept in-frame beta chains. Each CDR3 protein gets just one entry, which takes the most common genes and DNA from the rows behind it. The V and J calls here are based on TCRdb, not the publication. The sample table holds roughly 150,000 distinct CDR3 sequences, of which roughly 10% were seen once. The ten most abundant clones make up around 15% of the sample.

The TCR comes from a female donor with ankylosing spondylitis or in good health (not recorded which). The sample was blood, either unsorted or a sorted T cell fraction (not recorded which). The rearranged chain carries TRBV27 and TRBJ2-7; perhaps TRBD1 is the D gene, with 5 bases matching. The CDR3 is CASSLRGHTYEQYF. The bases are TGTGCCAGCAGTTTAAGAGGACATACCTACGAGCAGTACTTC.